These 5 T cell receptor beta chains were sequenced from one sample in a study of breast tumors, draining lymph nodes, adjacent tissues. TCRdb called the multiplex PCR reads again in MiXCR, with one record for every CDR3 protein. The sample has approximately 23,000 distinct CDR3 sequences, roughly three quarters seen once; the top ten hold more than 20%. Sequenced material: tumor-adjacent breast tissue. All receptors come from a female donor with breast cancer. Some clones in this sample may be carry-over from other donors' samples.

The V and J genes are TRBV11-3 and TRBJ2-1; the match to TRBD2 covers 7 bases. Germline assignment: CDR1 SGHNT and CDR2 YENEEA. V shed 5 bases and J 6 bases; nucleotides not matched to a gene: 7. The CDR3 is 14 residues long. The CDR3 DNA is TGTGCCAGCAGCGCGCCCGGGACTATCAATGAGCAGTTCTTC. Its translation: CASSAPGTINEQFF.

A single count supports this clonotype. The genes are TRBV20-1 and TRBJ2-7; D call uncertain. The CDR3 length is 14 residues. Trimming shortened V by 4 bases and J by 4 bases, and 17 bases separated the two germline ends. Germline values: CDR1 DFQATT, CDR2 SNEGSKA (reference sequence). In DNA form, the CDR3 reads TGCAGTGCTACAGGAAATCCCCCCCCTTACGAGCAGTACTTC. Amino acids: CSATGNPPPYEQYF.

The chain combines TRBV4-2 with TRBJ2-7; TRBD2 matches at 8 bases. The germline V gene encodes CDR1 LGHNA and CDR2 YNFKEQ. J gave up 2 bases and V 4 bases, and 7 bases lay outside the gene matches. The CDR3 runs 15 residues. This CDR3 reads CASSRVPGGTYEQYF. In DNA, the CDR3 is TGTGCCAGCAGCCGAGTCCCGGGGGGGACCTACGAGCAGTACTTC.

The sample holds one count of this clonotype. The chain has TRBV11-2 and TRBJ1-6; the D is unclear. The V gene's germline CDR1 is SGHAT and CDR2 FQNNGV. This CDR3 contains 15 residues. Trimming removed 0 bases at V and 10 bases at J, with 13 bases between. In nucleotides, the CDR3 is TGTGCCAGCAGCTTAGATACCGGATGGGGATCACCCCTCCACTTT. Translation gives CASSLDTGWGSPLHF.

V is TRBV19 and J is TRBJ2-7; the match to TRBD1 covers 7 bases. The CDR3 extends over 14 amino acids. V trimming: 8 bases; J trimming: 0 bases; junction bases outside the gene matches: 7. Germline values: CDR1 LNHDA, CDR2 SQIVND (reference sequence). CDR3 sequence (DNA): TGTGCCAGTGGTAGGCAGGGGGTCTCCTACGAGCAGTACTTC. Its protein is CASGRQGVSYEQYF.